This T cell receptor beta chain was obtained from a study of post-analysis software for immune sequencing data. Study findings and constraints: Under F measure analysis, samples from one preparation batch co-clustered strongly. Roughly 5 TRBV segments (TRBV5-6, TRBV5-1 and TRBV20-1 among them) occurred more frequently in patients than in controls.

This clonotype turned up a few times. Its matching antigen is unknown. Researchers reported that TCR beta cDNA libraries carried unique molecular identifiers. TCRdb re-analysed the PCR reads in MiXCR, keeping a single row per CDR3 protein. Of hundreds of thousands of distinct CDR3 sequences listed, around 27% are singletons. The V segment lost 1 base and the J segment 2 bases; nucleotides outside the gene matches: 7. CDR1 and CDR2 (germline): LGHDT, YNNKEL (reference sequence). The CDR3 sequence is 16 residues long. The receptor was isolated from a girl aged 5 to 17 with multiple sclerosis. The sequenced material came from blood. The rearrangement joins TRBV3-1 to TRBJ1-1; 7 bases agree with TRBD1. The CDR3 here is CASSQVGGRPNTEAFF. The CDR3 DNA reads as TGTGCCAGCAGCCAAGTAGGGGGCCGACCCAACACTGAAGCTTTCTTT.